This T cell receptor (beta chain) was captured by sequencing in a study of identical twins. A universal primer site was added by template switching, and unique molecular identifiers were carried by the cDNA. TCRdb reanalysed the 5' RACE reads using MiXCR and keeps one entry per CDR3 protein. Altogether roughly 480,000 distinct CDR3 sequences are present, more than 20% being singletons, with the ten largest covering approximately 2.9%. The germline CDR1 and CDR2 sequences are DFQATT and SNEGSKA (reference sequence). Trimming removed 5 bases at V and 0 bases at J, with 10 bases between. The CDR3 runs to 13 residues. These data were also filed under a second study, of T cells expressing NK-cell markers.

Sequences were obtained from CD4+ T cells sorted from blood. This receptor was identified in a woman aged 18-30 years in good health. V gene TRBV20-1 combines with J gene TRBJ2-5; D gene ambiguous. CDR3 region: CSAVGINQETQYF. The CDR3, as DNA: TGCAGTGCTGTGGGGATTAACCAAGAGACCCAGTACTTC.